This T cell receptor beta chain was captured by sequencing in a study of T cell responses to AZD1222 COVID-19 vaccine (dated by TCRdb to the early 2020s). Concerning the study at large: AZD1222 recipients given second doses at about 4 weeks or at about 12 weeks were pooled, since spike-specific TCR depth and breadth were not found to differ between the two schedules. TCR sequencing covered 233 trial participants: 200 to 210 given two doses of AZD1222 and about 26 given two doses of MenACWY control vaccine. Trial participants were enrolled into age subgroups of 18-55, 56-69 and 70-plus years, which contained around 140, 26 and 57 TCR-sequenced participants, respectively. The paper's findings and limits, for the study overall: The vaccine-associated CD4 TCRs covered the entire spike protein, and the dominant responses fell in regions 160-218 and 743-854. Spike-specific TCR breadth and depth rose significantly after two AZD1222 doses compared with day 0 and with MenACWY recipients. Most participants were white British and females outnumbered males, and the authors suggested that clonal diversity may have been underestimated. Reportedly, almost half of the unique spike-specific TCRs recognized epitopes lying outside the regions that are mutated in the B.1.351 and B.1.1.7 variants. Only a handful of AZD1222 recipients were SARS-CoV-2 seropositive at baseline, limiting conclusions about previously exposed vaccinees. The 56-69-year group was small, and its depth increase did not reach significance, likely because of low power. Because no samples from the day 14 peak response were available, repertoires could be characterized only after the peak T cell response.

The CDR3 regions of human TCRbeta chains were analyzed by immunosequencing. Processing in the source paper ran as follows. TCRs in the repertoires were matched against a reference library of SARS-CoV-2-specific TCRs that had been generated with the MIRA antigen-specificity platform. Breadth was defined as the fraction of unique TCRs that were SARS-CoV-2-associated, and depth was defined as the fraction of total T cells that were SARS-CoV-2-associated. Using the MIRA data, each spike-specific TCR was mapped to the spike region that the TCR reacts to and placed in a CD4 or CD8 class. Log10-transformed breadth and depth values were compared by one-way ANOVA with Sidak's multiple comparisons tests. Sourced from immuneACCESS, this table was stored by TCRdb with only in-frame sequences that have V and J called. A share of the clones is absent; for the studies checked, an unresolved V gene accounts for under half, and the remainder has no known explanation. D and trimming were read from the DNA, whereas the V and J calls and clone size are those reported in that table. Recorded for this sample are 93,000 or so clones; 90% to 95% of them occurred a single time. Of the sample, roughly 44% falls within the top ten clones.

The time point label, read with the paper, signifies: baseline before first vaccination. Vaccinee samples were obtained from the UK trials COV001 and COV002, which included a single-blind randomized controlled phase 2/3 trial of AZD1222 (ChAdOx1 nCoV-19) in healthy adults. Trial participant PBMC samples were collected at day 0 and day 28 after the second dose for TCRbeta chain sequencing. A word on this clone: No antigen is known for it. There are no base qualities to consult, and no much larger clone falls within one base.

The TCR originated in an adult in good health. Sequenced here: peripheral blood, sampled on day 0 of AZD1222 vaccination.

The DNA sequence reads TGTGCCAGCAGTTTATCGATGCGAGAGACCCAGTACTTC. Translated, it reads CASSLSMRETQYF. The sequence is built from TRBV27 and TRBJ2-5, with the D segment identity uncertain. The CDR3 holds 13 amino acids from the cysteine to the phenylalanine. Only the CDR3 portion is preserved as DNA: 39 bases, with reading frame beginning at the first base. V lost 0 bases and J lost 4 bases; the stretch between them is 6 bases long. Per the germline V gene (reference sequence), MNHEY is the CDR1 and SMNVEV is the CDR2.